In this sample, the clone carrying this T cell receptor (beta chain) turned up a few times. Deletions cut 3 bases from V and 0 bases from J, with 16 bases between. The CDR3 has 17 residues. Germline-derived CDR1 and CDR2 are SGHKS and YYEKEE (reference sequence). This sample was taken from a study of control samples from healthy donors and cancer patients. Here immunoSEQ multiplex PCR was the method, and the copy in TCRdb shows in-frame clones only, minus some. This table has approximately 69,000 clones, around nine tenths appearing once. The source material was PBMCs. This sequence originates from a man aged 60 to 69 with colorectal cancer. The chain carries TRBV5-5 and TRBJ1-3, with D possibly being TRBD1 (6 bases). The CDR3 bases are TGTGCCAGCAGCTCGGCCGGGACATCTTTCTCTGGAAACACCATATATTTT. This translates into CASSSAGTSFSGNTIYF.